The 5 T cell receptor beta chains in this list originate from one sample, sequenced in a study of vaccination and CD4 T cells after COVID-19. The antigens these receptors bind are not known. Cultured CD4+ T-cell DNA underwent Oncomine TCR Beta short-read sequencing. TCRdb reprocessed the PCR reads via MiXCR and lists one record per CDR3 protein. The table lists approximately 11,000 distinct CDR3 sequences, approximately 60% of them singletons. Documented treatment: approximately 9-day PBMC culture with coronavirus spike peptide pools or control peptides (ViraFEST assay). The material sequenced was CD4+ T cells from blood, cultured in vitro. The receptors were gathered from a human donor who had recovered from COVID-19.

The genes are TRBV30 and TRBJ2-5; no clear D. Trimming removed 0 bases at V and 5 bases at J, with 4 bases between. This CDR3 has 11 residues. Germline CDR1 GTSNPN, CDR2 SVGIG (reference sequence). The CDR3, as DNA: TGTGCCTGGAGTGTACAGGAGACCCAGTACTTC. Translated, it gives CAWSVQETQYF.

The CDR3 is CASSRTGLTEAFF. The CDR3 region has the DNA TGCGCCAGCAGCAGGACAGGGCTTACTGAAGCTTTCTTT. The chain is built from TRBV5-1 and TRBJ1-1; the match to TRBD1 covers 8 bases. The CDR3 length is 13 residues. CDR1 and CDR2 (germline): SGHRS, YFSETQ. V shed 4 bases and J 5 bases; nucleotides not matched to a gene: 4.

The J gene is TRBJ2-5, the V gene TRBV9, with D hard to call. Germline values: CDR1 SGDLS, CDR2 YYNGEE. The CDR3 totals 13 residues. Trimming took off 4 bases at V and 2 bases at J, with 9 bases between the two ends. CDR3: CASSLLGQETQYF. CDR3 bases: TGTGCCAGCAGCCTATTGGGGCAAGAGACCCAGTACTTC.

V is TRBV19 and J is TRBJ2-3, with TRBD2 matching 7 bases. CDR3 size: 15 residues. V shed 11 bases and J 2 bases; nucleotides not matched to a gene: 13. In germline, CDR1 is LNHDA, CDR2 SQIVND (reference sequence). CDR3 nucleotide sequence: TGTGCCGCCTCCGACGCGGGAGCTATCACAGATACGCAGTATTTT. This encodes CAASDAGAITDTQYF.

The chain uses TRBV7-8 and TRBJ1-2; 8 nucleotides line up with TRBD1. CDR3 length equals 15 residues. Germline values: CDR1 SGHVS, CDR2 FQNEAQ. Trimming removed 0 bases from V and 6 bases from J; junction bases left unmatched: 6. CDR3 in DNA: TGTGCCAGCAGCTTAGCGCCAGGGGGCGCGAATGGCTACACCTTC. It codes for CASSLAPGGANGYTF. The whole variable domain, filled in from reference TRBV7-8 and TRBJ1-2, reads GAGVSQSPRYKVAKRGQDVALRCDPISGHVSLFWYQQALGQGPEFLTYFQNEAQLDKSGLPSDRFFAERPEGSVSTLKIQRTQQEDSAVYLCASSLAPGGANGYTFGSGTRLTVV.